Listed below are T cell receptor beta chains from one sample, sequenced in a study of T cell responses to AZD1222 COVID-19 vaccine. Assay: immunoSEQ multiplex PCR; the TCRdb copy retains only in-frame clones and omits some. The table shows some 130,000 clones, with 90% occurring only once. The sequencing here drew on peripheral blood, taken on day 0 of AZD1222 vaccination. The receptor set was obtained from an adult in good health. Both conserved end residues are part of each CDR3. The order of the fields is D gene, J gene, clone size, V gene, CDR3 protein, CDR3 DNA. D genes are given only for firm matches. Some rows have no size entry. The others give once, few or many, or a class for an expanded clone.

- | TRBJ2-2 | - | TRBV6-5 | CASSHRWAGELFF | TGTGCCAGCAGCCACAGGTGGGCCGGGGAGCTGTTTTTT
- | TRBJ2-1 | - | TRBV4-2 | CASSQEMWGEQFF | TGTGCCAGCAGCCAAGAAATGTGGGGCGAGCAGTTCTTC
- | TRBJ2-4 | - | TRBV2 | CASARWLKNIQYF | TGTGCCAGCGCCAGGTGGTTAAAAAACATTCAGTACTTC
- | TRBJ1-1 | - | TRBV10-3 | CAISEGKYTEAFF | TGTGCCATCAGTGAGGGAAAGTACACTGAAGCTTTCTTT
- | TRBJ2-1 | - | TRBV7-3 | CASSLGGGNEQFF | TGTGCCAGCAGCTTAGGAGGCGGCAATGAGCAGTTCTTC
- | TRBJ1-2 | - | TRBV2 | CASRGGPYGYTF | TGTGCCAGCCGGGGTGGGCCCTATGGCTACACCTTC
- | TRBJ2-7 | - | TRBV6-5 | CASSLGGLYEQYF | TGTGCCAGCAGTTTGGGGGGTCTCTACGAGCAGTACTTC
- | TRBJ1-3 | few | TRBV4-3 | CASSQWQDSLEGNTIYF | TGCGCCAGCAGCCAATGGCAAGATTCCCTAGAAGGAAACACCATATATTTT
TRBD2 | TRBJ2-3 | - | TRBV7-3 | CASSLAGGSTDTQYF | TGTGCCAGCAGCTTAGCGGGGGGTAGCACAGATACGCAGTATTTT
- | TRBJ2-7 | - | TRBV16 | CASSQGSYEQYF | TGTGCCAGCAGCCAAGGGTCCTACGAGCAGTACTTC
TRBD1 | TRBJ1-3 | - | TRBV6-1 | CASSGRDRAPGNTIYF | TGTGCCAGCAGTGGCCGGGACAGAGCACCTGGAAACACCATATATTTT
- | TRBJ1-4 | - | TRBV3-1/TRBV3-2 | CASSQDRGANEKLFF | TGTGCCAGCAGCCAAGATAGAGGCGCGAATGAAAAACTGTTTTTT
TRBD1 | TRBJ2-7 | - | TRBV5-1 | CASSWDRAYEQYF | TGCGCCAGCAGTTGGGACAGGGCCTACGAGCAGTACTTC
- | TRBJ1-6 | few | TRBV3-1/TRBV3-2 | CASSRAESPLHF | TGTGCCAGCAGCCGGGCCGAGTCACCCCTCCACTTT
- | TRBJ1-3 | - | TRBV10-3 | CAISEPGNTIYF | TGTGCCATCAGTGAACCTGGAAACACCATATATTTT
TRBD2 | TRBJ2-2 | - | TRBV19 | CASSIVAGVWTGELFF | TGTGCCAGTAGTATAGTTGCGGGGGTTTGGACCGGGGAGCTGTTTTTT
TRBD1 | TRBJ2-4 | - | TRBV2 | CASGSGTGSPVEKF | TGTGCCAGCGGCAGCGGGACAGGGAGCCCTGTGGAGAAATTC
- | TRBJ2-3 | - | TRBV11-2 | CASSFTTDTQYF | TGTGCCAGCAGCTTTACCACAGATACGCAGTATTTT
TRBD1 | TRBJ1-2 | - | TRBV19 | CASTPDRWGYTF | TGTGCCAGTACCCCGGACAGGTGGGGCTACACCTTC
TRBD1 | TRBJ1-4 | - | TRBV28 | CASSLSGDREKLFF | TGTGCCAGCAGTTTATCAGGGGACAGAGAAAAACTGTTTTTT